These 22 T cell receptor beta chains share one sample of origin, sequenced in a study of technical replicates of blood from several donors. The table came from immunoSEQ multiplex PCR; TCRdb's copy has only in-frame clones and leaves some out. The data contain about 81,000 clones, 85% to 95% of them singletons. The sample consisted of T cells isolated from PBMCs. The receptors originated from a human donor in good health.

This rearrangement joins TRBV7-4 to TRBJ2-7; possible D gene TRBD2, 7 bases. Germline values: CDR1 SGHVT, CDR2 SQSDAQ. V was shortened by 6 bases and J by 4 bases, with 19 bases between the two germline ends. The CDR3 sequence is 15 residues long. CDR3 residues: CASSPPGGRRYEQYF. The DNA for the CDR3 is TGTGCCAGCAGTCCGCCGGGGGGCCGCCGGTACGAGCAGTACTTC.

V usage is TRBV6-5 and J usage is TRBJ1-1; D might be TRBD1 (6 bases). Germline CDR1 and CDR2: MNHEY and SVGAGI. V lost 5 bases and J 6 bases, leaving 19 bases between the germline ends. CDR3 size: 15 residues. The CDR3 DNA reads as TGTGCCAGCAGTAATTACAGGGCAAAGGTTCCTGAAGCTTTCTTT. Amino acids: CASSNYRAKVPEAFF.

This rearrangement joins TRBV19 to TRBJ2-1, with 7 bases identical to TRBD2. The CDR3 spans 14 residues. Germline trimming cut 3 bases from V and 8 bases from J; bases unmatched to any gene: 7. CDR1 and CDR2 (germline): LNHDA, SQIVND (reference sequence). CDR3 region: CASSIAGVDDEQFF. The CDR3 bases are TGTGCCAGTAGTATTGCGGGAGTTGACGATGAGCAGTTCTTC.

V and J are TRBV27 and TRBJ1-2; 9 bases agree with TRBD1. The CDR3 spans 13 residues. The V gene end was trimmed by 8 bases and the J gene end by 8 bases; junction bases not matched to a gene: 9. Per germline, CDR1 MNHEY and CDR2 SMNVEV (reference sequence). CDR3 coding DNA: TGTGCCAGCCGTCTCGGGACAGGGTCCGGCTACACCTTC. Its translation is CASRLGTGSGYTF.

The genes are TRBV18 and TRBJ1-3; 7 bases are shared with TRBD1. V lost 6 bases, J lost 4 bases, and 9 bases stayed unmatched. CDR1 is KGHSH, CDR2 LQKENI, per germline. CDR3 length equals 15 residues. CDR3 amino acids: CASSSSGTAGNTIYF. CDR3 DNA: TGTGCCAGCTCGTCGTCCGGGACAGCCGGAAACACCATATATTTT.

The chain recombines TRBV30 with TRBJ2-7; 8 nucleotides line up with TRBD1. Trimming at V came to 1 base and at J to 3 bases, leaving 11 bases not matched to a gene. This CDR3 contains 16 residues. In germline, CDR1 is GTSNPN, CDR2 SVGIG (reference sequence). The CDR3 here is CAWSGQLGTGGYEQYF. In DNA form, the CDR3 reads TGTGCCTGGAGTGGGCAATTGGGGACAGGAGGCTACGAGCAGTACTTC.

The V call is TRBV6-1, the J call TRBJ2-1; D perhaps matches TRBD1 (5 bases). V lost 4 bases to trimming and J lost 4 bases, with 26 bases between them. Germline V lookup: CDR1 MNHNS, CDR2 SASEGT. The length of the CDR3 is 19 residues. CDR3 bases: TGTGCCAGCAGTGCCCGATCCTTTTCCTTCGTGAAGGGGTACAATGAGCAGTTCTTC. Amino acid sequence: CASSARSFSFVKGYNEQFF.

The genes are TRBV10-2 and TRBJ2-1; 10 bases agree with TRBD2. The CDR3 has 16 amino acids. The ends lost 6 bases at V and 0 bases at J; junction bases unmatched: 5. Germline V gives CDR1 WSHSY, CDR2 SAAADI. The CDR3, as DNA: TGCGCCAGCAGGTTAAGCGGGGGGGACTCCTACAATGAGCAGTTCTTC. This codes for CASRLSGGDSYNEQFF.

This clone has just one count. The chain is built from TRBV6-1 and TRBJ1-1; D is ambiguous. Germline CDR1 reads MNHNS; CDR2 reads SASEGT. Trimming shortened V by 5 bases and J by 1 base, and 5 bases separated the two germline ends. This CDR3 has 12 residues. The CDR3 nucleotides read TGTGCCAGCAGTAGTAGGAACACTGAAGCTTTCTTT. Protein: CASSSRNTEAFF.

The V and J genes are TRBV6-1 and TRBJ2-1; 10 bases line up with TRBD2. The germline V gene has CDR1 MNHNS and CDR2 SASEGT. This CDR3 is 16 amino acids long. Trimming took 1 base from V and 10 from J; bases not matched to a gene: 10. The CDR3 is CASSEEGLAYVKEQFF. CDR3 DNA sequence: TGTGCCAGCAGTGAAGAGGGACTAGCGTATGTTAAGGAGCAGTTCTTC.

The chain uses TRBV7-9 and TRBJ2-2, with 7 bases identical to TRBD1. The CDR3 length is 15 residues. After removal of 6 bases from V and 1 base from J, the junction contained 5 bases not matched to a gene. In germline, CDR1 is SEHNR, CDR2 FQNEAQ (reference sequence). The CDR3 bases are TGTGCCAGCAGTTTGTGGACAGGGAACACCGGGGAGCTGTTTTTT. It is translated as CASSLWTGNTGELFF. Using reference TRBV7-9 and TRBJ2-2 for the parts outside the CDR3, the full variable domain is DTGVSQNPRHKITKRGQNVTFRCDPISEHNRLYWYRQTLGQGPEFLTYFQNEAQLEKSRLLSDRFSAERPKGSFSTLEIQRTEQGDSAMYLCASSLWTGNTGELFFGEGSRLTVL.

The chain couples TRBV27 to TRBJ2-5; 7 positions match TRBD2. This CDR3 spans 18 amino acids. Germline CDR1 MNHEY, CDR2 SMNVEV (reference sequence). With V trimmed by 5 bases and J by 5 bases, 20 bases remained unmatched. CDR3 DNA: TGTGCCAGCAGTCATATTATTGGGGTGGCGGGAGAGCAGGAGACCCAGTACTTC. Translated: CASSHIIGVAGEQETQYF.

This chain's CDR3 is CASSPGGSGTLPYGYTF. The DNA of the CDR3 is TGTGCCAGCAGCCCAGGGGGCTCGGGAACCCTACCATATGGCTACACCTTC. The chain joins TRBV7-3 to TRBJ1-2, with TRBD1 identical over 8 bases. Unmatched junction bases numbered 16, after V lost 5 bases and J lost 5 bases. The length of the CDR3 is 17 residues. Per germline, CDR1 SGHTA and CDR2 FQGTGA.

The rearrangement uses TRBV19 and TRBJ1-2; D is undetermined. CDR3 length: 15 residues. CDR1 LNHDA and CDR2 SQIVND come from the germline V gene (reference sequence). With 9 bases removed from V and 8 bases from J, the gap between germline ends came to 25 bases. The CDR3 DNA reads TGTGCCAGCAAGAACCAGGTCCTCCTCGCAAGCGGCTACACCTTC. The encoded protein is CASKNQVLLASGYTF.

The chain recombines TRBV9 with TRBJ1-2, with 8 bases identical to TRBD1. V was pared by 4 bases and J by 7 bases, with 6 bases of the junction left unmatched. The CDR3 extends over 13 amino acids. Germline V lookup: CDR1 SGDLS, CDR2 YYNGEE. CDR3 DNA: TGTGCCAGCAGCTTGATGACAGGGGCTGGCTACACCTTC. The encoded protein is CASSLMTGAGYTF. The variable domain in full, completed from reference TRBV9 and TRBJ1-2, reads DSGVTQTPKHLITATGQRVTLRCSPRSGDLSVYWYQQSLDQGLQFLIQYYNGEERAKGNILERFSAQQFPDLHSELNLSSLELGDSALYFCASSLMTGAGYTFGSGTRLTVV.

The chain links TRBV28 to TRBJ2-7, with D unresolved. The germline V gene encodes CDR1 MDHEN and CDR2 SYDVKM. V was cut by 8 bases and J by 3 bases, with 8 bases left in between. This CDR3 has 11 amino acids. Here the CDR3 reads CASCGLYEQYF. DNA for the CDR3: TGTGCCAGCTGTGGGCTCTACGAGCAGTACTTC.

This chain connects TRBV4-1 to TRBJ2-4, with TRBD1 matching 7 bases. Germline trimming cut 4 bases from V and 3 bases from J; bases unmatched to any gene: 6. The CDR3 spans 15 residues. The germline gives CDR1 MGHRA, CDR2 YSYEKL. The CDR3: CASSPIGGIKNIQYF. The CDR3 DNA follows: TGCGCCAGCAGCCCCATAGGGGGCATCAAAAACATTCAGTACTTC.

The V gene is TRBV28, the J gene TRBJ2-3; perhaps TRBD1 as D (6 bases). CDR3 length equals 14 residues. V was clipped by 6 bases and J by 11 bases, with 21 bases between them. Germline CDR1 reads MDHEN; CDR2 reads SYDVKM. Here the CDR3 reads CASSSINGGGKQYF. The CDR3 nucleotides read TGTGCCAGCAGCTCCATTAATGGGGGCGGTAAGCAGTATTTT.

This rearrangement joins TRBV5-1 to TRBJ2-7; D remains unclear. Germline V gene lookup returns CDR1 SGHRS and CDR2 YFSETQ. Trimming removed 3 bases from V and 1 base from J, with 2 bases in between. The CDR3 extends over 11 amino acids. CDR3 in amino acids: CASSSSYEQYF. CDR3 in DNA: TGCGCCAGCAGCTCATCCTACGAGCAGTACTTC. Full variable domain (remainder filled in from reference TRBV5-1 and TRBJ2-7): KAGVTQTPRYLIKTRGQQVTLSCSPISGHRSVSWYQQTPGQGLQFLFEYFSETQRNKGNFPGRFSGRQFSNSRSEMNVSTLELGDSALYLCASSSSYEQYFGPGTRLTVT.

The chain couples TRBV6-1 to TRBJ1-2; tentatively, D is TRBD1 (6 bases). V dropped 7 bases and J dropped 1 base, with 16 bases sitting between them. Germline V gene sequence: CDR1 MNHNS, CDR2 SASEGT. The CDR3 covers 15 residues. In DNA, the CDR3 is TGTGCCAGCAAACCGAGATTGGACAGTAACTATGGCTACACCTTC. Translation gives CASKPRLDSNYGYTF.

The chain links TRBV14 to TRBJ1-2; perhaps TRBD1 as D (5 bases). Trimming removed 4 bases from V and 2 bases from J, with 14 bases in between. In germline, CDR1 is SGHDN, CDR2 FVKESK. This CDR3 comprises 15 residues. CDR3 amino acids: CASSLPGGANYGYTF. Here the CDR3 DNA reads TGTGCCAGCAGCCTCCCCGGCGGGGCAAACTATGGCTACACCTTC.

The rearrangement joins TRBV2 to TRBJ2-3; 7 bases line up with TRBD2. Per the germline V gene, CDR1 is SNHLY and CDR2 is FYNNEI. J was trimmed by 6 bases and V by 3 bases; bases with no gene match: 15. The CDR3 loop spans 17 amino acids. CDR3 DNA sequence: TGTGCCAGCAGTGAGCTCTCTAGCGGTAGGTCAGGTGATACGCAGTATTTT. Protein: CASSELSSGRSGDTQYF.